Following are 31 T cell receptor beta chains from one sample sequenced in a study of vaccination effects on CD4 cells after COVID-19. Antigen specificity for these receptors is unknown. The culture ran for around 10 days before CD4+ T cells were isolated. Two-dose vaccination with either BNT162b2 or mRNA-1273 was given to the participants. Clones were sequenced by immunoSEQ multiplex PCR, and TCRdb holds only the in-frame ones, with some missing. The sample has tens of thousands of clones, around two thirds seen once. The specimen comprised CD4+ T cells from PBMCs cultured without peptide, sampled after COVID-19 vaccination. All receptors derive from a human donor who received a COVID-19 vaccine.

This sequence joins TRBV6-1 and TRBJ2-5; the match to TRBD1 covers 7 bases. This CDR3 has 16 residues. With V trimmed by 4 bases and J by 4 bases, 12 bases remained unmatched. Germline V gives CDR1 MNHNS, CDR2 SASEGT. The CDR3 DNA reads TGTGCCAGCAGTGCCACAGGGGTCACCGTCTTAGAGACCCAGTACTTC. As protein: CASSATGVTVLETQYF.

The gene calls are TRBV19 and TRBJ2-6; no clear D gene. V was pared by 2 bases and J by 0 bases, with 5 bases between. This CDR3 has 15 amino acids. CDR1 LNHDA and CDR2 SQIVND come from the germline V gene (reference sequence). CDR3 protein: CASSILFSGANVLTF. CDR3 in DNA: TGTGCCAGTAGTATACTCTTCTCTGGGGCCAACGTCCTGACTTTC.

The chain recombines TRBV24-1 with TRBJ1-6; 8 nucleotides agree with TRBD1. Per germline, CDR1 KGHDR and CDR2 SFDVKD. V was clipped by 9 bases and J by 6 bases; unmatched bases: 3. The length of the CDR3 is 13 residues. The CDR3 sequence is CATQGAPNSPLHF. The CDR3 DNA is TGTGCCACCCAGGGGGCTCCTAATTCACCCCTCCACTTT.

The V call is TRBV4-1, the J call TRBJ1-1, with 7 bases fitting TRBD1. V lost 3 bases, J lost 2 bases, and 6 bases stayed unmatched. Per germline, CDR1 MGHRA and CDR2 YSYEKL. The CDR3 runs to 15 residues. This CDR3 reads CASSQRQGGNTEAFF. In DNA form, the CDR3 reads TGCGCCAGCAGCCAGCGACAGGGAGGAAACACTGAAGCTTTCTTT.

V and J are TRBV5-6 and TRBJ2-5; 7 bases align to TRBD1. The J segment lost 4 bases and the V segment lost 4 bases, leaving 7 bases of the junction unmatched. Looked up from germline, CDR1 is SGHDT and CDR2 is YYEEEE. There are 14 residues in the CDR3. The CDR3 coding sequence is TGTGCCAGCAGCGACACAGGGGATGGAGAGACCCAGTACTTC. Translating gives CASSDTGDGETQYF.

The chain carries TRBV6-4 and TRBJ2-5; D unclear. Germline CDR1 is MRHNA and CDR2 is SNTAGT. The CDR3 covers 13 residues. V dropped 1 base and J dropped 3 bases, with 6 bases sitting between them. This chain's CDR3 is CASSDCWEETQYF. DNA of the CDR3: TGTGCCAGCAGTGACTGTTGGGAAGAGACCCAGTACTTC.

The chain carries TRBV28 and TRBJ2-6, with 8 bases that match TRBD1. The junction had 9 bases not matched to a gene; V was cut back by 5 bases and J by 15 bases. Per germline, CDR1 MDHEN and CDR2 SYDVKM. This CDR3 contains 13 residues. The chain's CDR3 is CASSPGQGAALTF. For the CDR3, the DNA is TGTGCCAGCAGTCCTGGACAGGGAGCCGCCCTGACTTTC.

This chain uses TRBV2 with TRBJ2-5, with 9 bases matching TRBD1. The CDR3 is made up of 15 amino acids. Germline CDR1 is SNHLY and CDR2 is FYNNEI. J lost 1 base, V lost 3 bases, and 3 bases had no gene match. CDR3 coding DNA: TGTGCCAGCAGTGACCGGGACAGGGCCCAAGAGACCCAGTACTTC. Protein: CASSDRDRAQETQYF.

The CDR3, as DNA: TGTGCCTGGACAGGGGGGAACACCGGGGAGCTGTTTTTT. Protein sequence: CAWTGGNTGELFF. V is TRBV30 and J is TRBJ2-2; 7 positions match TRBD1. The V gene end was trimmed by 4 bases and the J gene end by 1 base; junction bases not matched to a gene: 0. The CDR3 length is 13 residues. Germline-derived CDR1 and CDR2 are GTSNPN and SVGIG (reference sequence).

In nucleotides, the CDR3 is TGTGCCAGCTCCCCCCCGACCGGGACAGGGGGAACGAACACTGAAGCTTTCTTT. Translation gives CASSPPTGTGGTNTEAFF. V and J are TRBV18 and TRBJ1-1; the match to TRBD1 covers 11 bases. Losses at the gene ends were 6 bases for V and 1 base for J; bases not matched to a gene: 13. From germline, CDR1 is KGHSH and CDR2 LQKENI. The CDR3 has 18 amino acids.

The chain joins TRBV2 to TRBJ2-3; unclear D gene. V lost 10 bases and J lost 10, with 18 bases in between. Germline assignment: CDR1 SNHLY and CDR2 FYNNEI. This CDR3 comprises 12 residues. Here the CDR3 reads CATKSQGGAQYF. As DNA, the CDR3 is TGTGCCACCAAATCCCAAGGTGGGGCGCAGTATTTT.

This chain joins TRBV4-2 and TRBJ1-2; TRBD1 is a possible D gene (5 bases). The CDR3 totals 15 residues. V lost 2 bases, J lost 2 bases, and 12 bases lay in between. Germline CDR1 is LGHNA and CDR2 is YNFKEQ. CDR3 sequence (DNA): TGTGCCAGCAGCCAACATGACAGCTCGAACTATGGCTACACCTTC. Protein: CASSQHDSSNYGYTF.

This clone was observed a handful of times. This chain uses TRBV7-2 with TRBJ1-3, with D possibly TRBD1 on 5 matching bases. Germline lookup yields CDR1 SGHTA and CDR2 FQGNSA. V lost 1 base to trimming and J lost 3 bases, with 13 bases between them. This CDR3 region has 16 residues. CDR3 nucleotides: TGTGCCAGCAGCTTAGGGGCAGGGCAAGGTGGAAACACCATATATTTT. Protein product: CASSLGAGQGGNTIYF.

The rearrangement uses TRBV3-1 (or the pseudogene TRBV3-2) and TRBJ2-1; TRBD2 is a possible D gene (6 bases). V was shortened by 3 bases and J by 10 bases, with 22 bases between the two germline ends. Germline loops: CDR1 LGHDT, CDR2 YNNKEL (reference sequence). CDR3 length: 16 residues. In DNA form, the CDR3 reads TGTGCCAGCAGCCATGAACCGGGACTTGCCTCATACGAGCAGTTCTTC. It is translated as CASSHEPGLASYEQFF.

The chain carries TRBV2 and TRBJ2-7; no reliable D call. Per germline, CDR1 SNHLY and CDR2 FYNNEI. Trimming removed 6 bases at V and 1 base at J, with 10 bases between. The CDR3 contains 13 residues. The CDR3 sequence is CASRRTASYEQYV. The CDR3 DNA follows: TGTGCCAGCAGGCGGACGGCGTCCTACGAGCAGTACGTC.

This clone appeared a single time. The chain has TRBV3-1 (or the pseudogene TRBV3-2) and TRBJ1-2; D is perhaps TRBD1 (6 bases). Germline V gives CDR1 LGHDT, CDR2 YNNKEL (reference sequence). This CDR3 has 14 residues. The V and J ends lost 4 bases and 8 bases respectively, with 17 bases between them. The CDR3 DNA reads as TGTGCCAGCAGCCTCCACAGGGAGACGGGCGGCTACACCTTC. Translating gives CASSLHRETGGYTF.

The CDR3 reads CASRQGAGVVQPQHF. CDR3 sequence (DNA): TGTGCCAGCAGGCAGGGGGCCGGAGTCGTTCAGCCCCAGCATTTT. V is TRBV28 and J is TRBJ1-5; 8 positions agree with TRBD1. Germline V gives CDR1 MDHEN, CDR2 SYDVKM. V shed 6 bases and J 6 bases; nucleotides not matched to a gene: 10. The CDR3 loop spans 15 amino acids.

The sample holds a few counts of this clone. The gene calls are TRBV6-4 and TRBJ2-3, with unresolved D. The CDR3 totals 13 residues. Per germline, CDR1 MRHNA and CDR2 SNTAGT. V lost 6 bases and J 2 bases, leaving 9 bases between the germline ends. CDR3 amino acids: CASSEDATDTQYF. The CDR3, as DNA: TGTGCCAGCAGCGAGGATGCCACAGATACGCAGTATTTT.

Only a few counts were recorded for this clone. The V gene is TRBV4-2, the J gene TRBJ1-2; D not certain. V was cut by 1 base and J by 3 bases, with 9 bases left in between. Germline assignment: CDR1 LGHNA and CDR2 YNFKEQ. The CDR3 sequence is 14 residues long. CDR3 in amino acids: CASSQAGPYYGYTF. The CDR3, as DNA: TGTGCCAGCAGCCAAGCCGGACCCTACTATGGCTACACCTTC.

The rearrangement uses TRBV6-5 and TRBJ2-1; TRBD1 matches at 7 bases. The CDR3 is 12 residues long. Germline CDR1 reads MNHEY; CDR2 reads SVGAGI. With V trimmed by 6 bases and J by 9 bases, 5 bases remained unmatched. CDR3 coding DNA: TGTGCCAGCAGAACAGGGGCTGGTGAGCAGTTCTTC. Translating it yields CASRTGAGEQFF.

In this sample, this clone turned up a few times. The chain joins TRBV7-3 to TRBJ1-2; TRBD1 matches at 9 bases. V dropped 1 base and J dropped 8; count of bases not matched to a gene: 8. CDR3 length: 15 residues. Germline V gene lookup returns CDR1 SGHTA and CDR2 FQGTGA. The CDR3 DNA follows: TGTGCCAGCAGCTTAAGTGGGACAGGGCGCGGCGGCTACACCTTC. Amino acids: CASSLSGTGRGGYTF.

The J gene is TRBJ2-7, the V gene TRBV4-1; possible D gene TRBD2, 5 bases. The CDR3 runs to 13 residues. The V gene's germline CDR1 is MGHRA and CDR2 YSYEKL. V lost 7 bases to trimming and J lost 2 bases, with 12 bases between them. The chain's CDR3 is CASTPGVPYEQYV. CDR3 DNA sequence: TGCGCCAGCACCCCCGGGGTTCCCTACGAGCAGTACGTC.

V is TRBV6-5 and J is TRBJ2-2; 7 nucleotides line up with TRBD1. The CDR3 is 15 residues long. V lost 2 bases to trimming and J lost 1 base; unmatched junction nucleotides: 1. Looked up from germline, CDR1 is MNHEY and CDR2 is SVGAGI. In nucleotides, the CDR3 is TGTGCCAGCAGTTACGGGACAGTGAACACCGGGGAGCTGTTTTTT. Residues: CASSYGTVNTGELFF.

The chain's CDR3 is CASSWGGPNGDSPLHF. CDR3 sequence (DNA): TGTGCCAGCAGCTGGGGGGGGCCCAACGGGGATTCACCCCTCCACTTT. The rearrangement joins TRBV5-6 to TRBJ1-6; weak D call: TRBD1 (6 bases). Trimming left V 3 bases short and J 8 bases short, with 18 bases between. The CDR3 consists of 16 residues. CDR1 is SGHDT, CDR2 YYEEEE, per germline.

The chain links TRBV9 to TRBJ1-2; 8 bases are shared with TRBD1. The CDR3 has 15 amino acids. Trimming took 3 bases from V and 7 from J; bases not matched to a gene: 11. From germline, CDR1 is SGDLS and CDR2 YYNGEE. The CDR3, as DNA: TGTGCCAGCAGCGCCCTGACAGGGGAAGAAGGTGGCTACACCTTC. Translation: CASSALTGEEGGYTF.

The CDR3 DNA is TGTGCCAGCTCACCAGACAGGGCGCCCACCGGGGAGCTGTTTTTT. It translates to CASSPDRAPTGELFF. The rearrangement joins TRBV18 to TRBJ2-2; 7 positions match TRBD1. Germline V gene sequence: CDR1 KGHSH, CDR2 LQKENI. Trimming at V came to 2 bases and at J to 4 bases, leaving 4 bases not matched to a gene. This CDR3 contains 15 residues. The complete variable domain, with remaining parts taken from reference TRBV18 and TRBJ2-2, reads NAGVMQNPRHLVRRRGQEARLRCSPMKGHSHVYWYRQLPEEGLKFMVYLQKENIIDESGMPKERFSAEFPKEGPSILRIQQVVRGDSAAYFCASSPDRAPTGELFFGEGSRLTVL.

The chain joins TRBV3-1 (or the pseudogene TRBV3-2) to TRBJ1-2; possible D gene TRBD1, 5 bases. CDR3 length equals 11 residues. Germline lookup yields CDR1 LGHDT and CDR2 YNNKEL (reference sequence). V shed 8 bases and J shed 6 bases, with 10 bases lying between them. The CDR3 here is CASDGAHGYTF. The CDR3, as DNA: TGTGCCAGCGATGGGGCGCATGGCTACACCTTC.

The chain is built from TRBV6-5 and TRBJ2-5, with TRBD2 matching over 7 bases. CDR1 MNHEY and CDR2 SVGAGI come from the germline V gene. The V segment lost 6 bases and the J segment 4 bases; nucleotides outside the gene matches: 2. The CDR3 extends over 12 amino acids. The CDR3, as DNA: TGTGCCAGCAGATCGGGGGGAGAGACCCAGTACTTC. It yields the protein CASRSGGETQYF.

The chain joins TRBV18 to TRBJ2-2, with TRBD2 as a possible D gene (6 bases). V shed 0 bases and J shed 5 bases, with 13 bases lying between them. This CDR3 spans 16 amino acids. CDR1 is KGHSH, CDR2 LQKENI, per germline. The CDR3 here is CASSPPGTGRTGELFF. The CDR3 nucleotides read TGTGCCAGCTCACCACCCGGGACGGGGAGGACCGGGGAGCTGTTTTTT.

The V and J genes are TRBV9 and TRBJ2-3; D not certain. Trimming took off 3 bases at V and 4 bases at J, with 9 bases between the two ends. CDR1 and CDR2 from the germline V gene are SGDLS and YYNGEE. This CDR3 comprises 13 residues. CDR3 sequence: CASSAGPSDTQYF. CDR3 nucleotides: TGTGCCAGCAGCGCCGGGCCCTCAGATACGCAGTATTTT.

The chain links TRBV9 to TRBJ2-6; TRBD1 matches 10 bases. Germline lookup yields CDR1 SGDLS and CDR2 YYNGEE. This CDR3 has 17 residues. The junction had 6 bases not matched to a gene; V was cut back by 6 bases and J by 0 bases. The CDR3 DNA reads TGTGCCAGCACCCGGACAGGGGGGCTCTCTGGGGCCAACGTCCTGACTTTC. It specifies CASTRTGGLSGANVLTF.